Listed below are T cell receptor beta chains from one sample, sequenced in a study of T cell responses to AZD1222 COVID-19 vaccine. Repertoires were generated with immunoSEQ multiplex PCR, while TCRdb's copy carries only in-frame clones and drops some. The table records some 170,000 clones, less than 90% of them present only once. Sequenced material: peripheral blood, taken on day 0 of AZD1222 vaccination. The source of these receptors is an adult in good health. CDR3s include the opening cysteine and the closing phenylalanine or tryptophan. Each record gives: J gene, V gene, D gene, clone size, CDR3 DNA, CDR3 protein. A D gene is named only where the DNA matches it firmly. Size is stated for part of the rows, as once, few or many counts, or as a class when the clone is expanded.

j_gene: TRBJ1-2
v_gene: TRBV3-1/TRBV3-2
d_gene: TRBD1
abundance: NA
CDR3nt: TGTGCCAGCAGCCCGAACAGGGGCGGCTATGGCTACACCTTC
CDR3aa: CASSPNRGGYGYTF

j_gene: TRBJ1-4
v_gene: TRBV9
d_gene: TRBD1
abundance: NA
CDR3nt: TGTGCCAGCAGCGTCAGCACAGGGGCTGGTGAAAAACTGTTTTTT
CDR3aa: CASSVSTGAGEKLFF

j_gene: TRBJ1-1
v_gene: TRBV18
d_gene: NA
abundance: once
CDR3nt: TGTGCCAGCTCACCACCCGATGTTCCGGGGGGGTACACTGAAGCTTTCTTT
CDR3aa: CASSPPDVPGGYTEAFF

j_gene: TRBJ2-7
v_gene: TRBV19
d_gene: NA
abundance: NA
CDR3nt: TGTGCCAGTAGTATTTCGGGGCGGTCTGCCCATGGGGAGCAGTACTTC
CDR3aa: CASSISGRSAHGEQYF

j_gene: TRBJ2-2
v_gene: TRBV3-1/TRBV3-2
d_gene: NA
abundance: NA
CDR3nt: TGTGCCAGCAGCCATCGGGAAGGAAACACCGGGGAGCTGTTTTTT
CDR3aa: CASSHREGNTGELFF

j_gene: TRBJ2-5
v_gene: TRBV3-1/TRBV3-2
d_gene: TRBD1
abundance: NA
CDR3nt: TGTGCCAGCAGGACGACAGGGGTAGAGACCCAGTACTTC
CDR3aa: CASRTTGVETQYF

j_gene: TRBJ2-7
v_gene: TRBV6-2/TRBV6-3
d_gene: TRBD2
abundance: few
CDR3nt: TGTGCCAGCAGCTTAGCGGGACTAGCGGGAGCTGATCACTTC
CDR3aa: CASSLAGLAGADHF

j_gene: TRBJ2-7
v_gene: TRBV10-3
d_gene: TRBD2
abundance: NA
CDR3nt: TGTGCCATCAGGGAGTCAGCGGGAGGCCCTAACGAGCAGTACTTC
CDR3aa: CAIRESAGGPNEQYF

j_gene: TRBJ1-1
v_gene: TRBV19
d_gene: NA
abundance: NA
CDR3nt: TGTGCCAGTAGCGGCGTGGGGGGAGACACTGAAGCTTTCTTT
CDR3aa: CASSGVGGDTEAFF

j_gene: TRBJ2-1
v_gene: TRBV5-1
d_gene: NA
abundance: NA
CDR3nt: TGCGCCAGCAGCTTACGACAGGAAAACAATGAGCAGTTCTTC
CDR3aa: CASSLRQENNEQFF

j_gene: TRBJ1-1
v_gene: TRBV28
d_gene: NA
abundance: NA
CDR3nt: TGTGCCAGCAGCCTCAGCTTGAACACTGAAGCTTTCTTT
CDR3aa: CASSLSLNTEAFF

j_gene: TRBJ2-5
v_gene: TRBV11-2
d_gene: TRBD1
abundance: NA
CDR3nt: TGTGCCAGCAGCGCACCTCAGGGGGCCGGGGAGACCCAGTACTTC
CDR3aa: CASSAPQGAGETQYF

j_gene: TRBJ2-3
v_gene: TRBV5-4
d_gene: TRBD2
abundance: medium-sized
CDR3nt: TGTGCCAGCAGCTTGGGGTTTACTAGCGTCACAGATACGCAGTATTTT
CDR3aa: CASSLGFTSVTDTQYF

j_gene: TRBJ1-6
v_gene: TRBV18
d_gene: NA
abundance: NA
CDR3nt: TGTGCCAGCTCTAAGGACAGAGCCAGCTATAATTCACCCCTCCACTTT
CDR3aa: CASSKDRASYNSPLHF

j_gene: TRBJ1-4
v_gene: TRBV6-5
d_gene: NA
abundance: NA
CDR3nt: TGTGCCAGCAGTAAGACAGTTTTCAATAATGAAAAACTGTTTTTT
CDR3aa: CASSKTVFNNEKLFF

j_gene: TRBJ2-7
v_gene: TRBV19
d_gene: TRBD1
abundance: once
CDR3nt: TGTGCCAGTAGTATAAAGTCCGGGACAGGGCCCTACGAGCAGTACTTC
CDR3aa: CASSIKSGTGPYEQYF

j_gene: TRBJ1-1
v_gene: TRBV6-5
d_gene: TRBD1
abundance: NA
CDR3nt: TGTGCCAGCACCAGGACAGGGATTGGGACTGAAGCTTTCTTT
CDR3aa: CASTRTGIGTEAFF

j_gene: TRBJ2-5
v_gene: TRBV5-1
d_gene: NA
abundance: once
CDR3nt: TGCGCCAGCAGCTTGAACTGGGGAGAGACCCAGTACTTC
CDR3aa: CASSLNWGETQYF

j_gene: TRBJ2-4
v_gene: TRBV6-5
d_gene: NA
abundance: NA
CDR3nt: TGTGCCAGCAGTTACTCGAGGCAAAAGGGAAACATTCAGTACTTC
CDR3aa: CASSYSRQKGNIQYF

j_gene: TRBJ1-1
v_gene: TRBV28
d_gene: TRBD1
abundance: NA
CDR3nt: TGTGCCAGCAGCCTGATCACAGGGGGAGTGGGTACTGAAGCTTTCTTT
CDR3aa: CASSLITGGVGTEAFF

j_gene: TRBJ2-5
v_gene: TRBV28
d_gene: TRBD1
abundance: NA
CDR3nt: TGTGCCAGCAGCTCCCGCCGGACAGGGTCAGAGACCCAGTACTTC
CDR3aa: CASSSRRTGSETQYF

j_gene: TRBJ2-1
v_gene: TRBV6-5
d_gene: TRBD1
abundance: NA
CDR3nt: TGTGCCAGCAGTTACGGGACAGGGCAATACAATGAGCAGTTCTTC
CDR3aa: CASSYGTGQYNEQFF

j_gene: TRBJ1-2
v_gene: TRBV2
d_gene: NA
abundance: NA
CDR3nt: TGTGCCAGCACACAATCCGAGGGACGGCAAGTTTACTATGGCTACACCTTC
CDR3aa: CASTQSEGRQVYYGYTF

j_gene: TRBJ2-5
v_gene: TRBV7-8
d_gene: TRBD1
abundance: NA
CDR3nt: TGTGCCAGCAGCTTAACCACAGGGGGGGAGACCCAGTACTTC
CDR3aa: CASSLTTGGETQYF

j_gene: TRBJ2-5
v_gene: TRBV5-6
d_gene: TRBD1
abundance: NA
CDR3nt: TGTGCCAGCAGTCCCGACAGGGGGGGCGGTGAGACCCAGTACTTC
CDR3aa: CASSPDRGGGETQYF

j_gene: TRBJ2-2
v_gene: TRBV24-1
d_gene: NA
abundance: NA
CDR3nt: TGTGCCACCAGTGATCGGGGAACCGGGGAGCTGTTTTTT
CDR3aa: CATSDRGTGELFF

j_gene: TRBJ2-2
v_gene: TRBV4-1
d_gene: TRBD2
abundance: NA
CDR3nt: TGCGCCAGCAGCCAACCCGGACTAGCGGGGGGCCGGGACACCGGGGAGCTGTTTTTT
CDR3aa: CASSQPGLAGGRDTGELFF

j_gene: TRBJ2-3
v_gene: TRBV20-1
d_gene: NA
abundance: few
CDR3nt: TGCAGTGCTAGTAAAGATGGAGGGGAGACAGATACGCAGTATTTT
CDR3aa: CSASKDGGETDTQYF

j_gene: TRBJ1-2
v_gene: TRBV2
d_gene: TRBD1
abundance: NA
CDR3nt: TGTGCCAGCAGCAGGAAAGCTACAGGGGGTTTCTATGGCTACACCTTC
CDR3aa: CASSRKATGGFYGYTF

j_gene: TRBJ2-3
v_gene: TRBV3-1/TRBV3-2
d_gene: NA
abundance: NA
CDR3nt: TGTGCCAGCAGCCCCCGGGGAGAATACACAGATACGCAGTATTTT
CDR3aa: CASSPRGEYTDTQYF

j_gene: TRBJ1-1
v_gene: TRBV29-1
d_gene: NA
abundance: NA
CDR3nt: TGCAGCGTCAAACTGACGCAAGGGAGGACTGAAGCTTTCTTT
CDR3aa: CSVKLTQGRTEAFF

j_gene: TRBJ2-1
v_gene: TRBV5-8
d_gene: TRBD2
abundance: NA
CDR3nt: TGTGCCAGCAGCTTGGCCAGAACTAGCGGGAGGTTTGATGAGCAGTTCTTC
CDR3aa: CASSLARTSGRFDEQFF

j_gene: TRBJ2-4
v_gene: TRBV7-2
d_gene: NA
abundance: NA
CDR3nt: TGTGCCAGCAGCGTCGGCGGGGAAGCCAAAAACATTCAGTACTTC
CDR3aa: CASSVGGEAKNIQYF

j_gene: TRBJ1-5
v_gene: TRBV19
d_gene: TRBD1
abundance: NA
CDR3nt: TGTGCCAGTAGTATAGCAGGGACAGGGGGCAATCAGCCCCAGCATTTT
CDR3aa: CASSIAGTGGNQPQHF

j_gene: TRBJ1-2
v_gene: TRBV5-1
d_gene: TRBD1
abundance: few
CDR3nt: TGCGCCAGCAGCGCAGGGACAGGTGCCTATGGCTACACCTTC
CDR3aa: CASSAGTGAYGYTF

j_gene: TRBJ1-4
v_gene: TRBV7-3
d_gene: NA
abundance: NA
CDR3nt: TGTGCCAGCAGCCTACGGGCGGGGGATGATGAAAAACTGTTTTTT
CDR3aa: CASSLRAGDDEKLFF

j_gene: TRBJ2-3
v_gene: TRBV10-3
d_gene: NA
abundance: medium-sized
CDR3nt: TGTGCCATCAGTGAAGTAGCAATAGATACGCAGTATTTT
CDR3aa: CAISEVAIDTQYF